Listed below are T cell receptor beta chains from one sample, sequenced in a study of shared clonotypes between healthy human individuals. Assay: immunoSEQ multiplex PCR; the TCRdb copy retains only in-frame clones and omits some. The data contain hundreds of thousands of clones, more than 75% of them singletons. The sample was PBMCs. Receptors were obtained from a woman between 40 and 55 years old in good health. Some clones in this sample may be carry-over from other donors' samples. Each CDR3 is given with its conserved first and last residue. The D gene is left open where the match is weak. Clone size, where shown, is once, few, many, or a class for clones that have expanded.

D gene	J gene	V gene	clone size	CDR3 protein	CDR3 DNA
NA	TRBJ2-1	TRBV6-4	NA	CASSALGGGSYNEQFF	TGTGCCAGCAGTGCCCTAGGGGGAGGGTCCTACAATGAGCAGTTCTTC
NA	TRBJ1-3	TRBV10-3	many	CAISSTGIPRSSGNTIYF	TGTGCCATCAGTTCGACAGGTATCCCCAGATCCTCTGGAAACACCATATATTTT
NA	TRBJ2-3	TRBV28	NA	CASSSPPEADTQYF	TGTGCCAGCAGCAGCCCTCCGGAGGCAGATACGCAGTATTTT
TRBD1	TRBJ1-3	TRBV5-4	NA	CASSPDRAAIYF	TGTGCCAGCAGCCCGGACAGGGCGGCCATATATTTT
NA	TRBJ2-7	TRBV6-5	NA	CASSYGFENEQYF	TGTGCCAGCAGTTACGGATTCGAGAACGAGCAGTACTTC
NA	TRBJ1-3	TRBV6-6	few	CASSYSSGNTIYF	TGTGCCAGCAGTTACTCCTCTGGAAACACCATATATTTT
NA	TRBJ2-3	TRBV7-2	many	CASSLQAVSTDTQYF	TGTGCCAGCAGCTTACAAGCGGTTAGCACAGATACGCAGTATTTT
NA	TRBJ2-1	TRBV11-2	NA	CASSLERPSSYNEQFF	TGTGCCAGCAGCTTAGAGCGCCCAAGCTCCTACAATGAGCAGTTCTTC
TRBD2	TRBJ2-5	TRBV5-1	once	CASSPRSGVYQETQYF	TGCGCCAGCAGTCCCAGGAGCGGGGTGTACCAAGAGACCCAGTACTTC
TRBD1	TRBJ2-1	TRBV5-4	NA	CASSYRDRRNNEQFF	TGTGCCAGCAGCTACAGGGACAGGCGAAACAATGAGCAGTTCTTC
NA	TRBJ2-3	TRBV4-1	NA	CASSQGRGALGNTQYF	TGCGCCAGCAGCCAAGGTCGCGGTGCGCTTGGAAATACGCAGTATTTT
NA	TRBJ2-7	TRBV11-2	NA	CASSATGTLNYEQYF	TGTGCCAGCAGCGCAACCGGGACATTAAACTACGAGCAGTACTTC
NA	TRBJ1-6	TRBV4-3	NA	CASSQERGYSPLHF	TGCGCCAGCAGCCAAGAGCGAGGGTATTCACCCCTCCACTTT
NA	TRBJ1-2	TRBV5-1	NA	CASSLSGQPDNYGYTF	TGCGCCAGCAGCTTGTCTGGACAGCCAGATAACTATGGCTACACCTTC
TRBD1	TRBJ2-1	TRBV7-9	NA	CASTFGQGVNEQFF	TGTGCCAGCACCTTCGGGCAGGGGGTCAATGAGCAGTTCTTC
NA	TRBJ2-1	TRBV7-3	few	CASSLGWSSYNEQFF	TGTGCCAGCAGCTTAGGCTGGAGCTCCTACAATGAGCAGTTCTTC
TRBD2	TRBJ2-1	TRBV6-4	NA	CASSDPGLAGAQFF	TGTGCCAGCAGTGACCCGGGACTAGCGGGCGCGCAGTTCTTC
TRBD2	TRBJ2-7	TRBV5-1	NA	CASSLDGRSDEQYF	TGCGCCAGCAGCTTGGACGGGAGGAGTGACGAGCAGTACTTC
TRBD2	TRBJ2-3	TRBV19	NA	CASSIEGTSGRAGTQYF	TGTGCCAGTAGTATAGAGGGGACTAGCGGGAGGGCCGGTACGCAGTATTTT
TRBD1	TRBJ1-5	TRBV27	NA	CASSPASQGSNQPQHF	TGTGCCAGCAGTCCCGCCTCACAGGGGAGCAATCAGCCCCAGCATTTT
NA	TRBJ1-4	TRBV28	NA	CASSPPGEKLFF	TGTGCCAGCAGTCCCCCGGGGGAAAAACTGTTTTTT
NA	TRBJ2-7	TRBV28	few	CASSPGTYEQYF	TGTGCCAGCAGCCCTGGAACCTACGAGCAGTACTTC
TRBD1	TRBJ2-6	TRBV27	NA	CASTQNRGSGANVLTF	TGTGCCAGCACTCAAAACAGGGGATCTGGGGCCAACGTCCTGACTTTC
TRBD1	TRBJ2-6	TRBV6-1	NA	CASSGDRDSGANVLTF	TGTGCCAGCAGTGGGGACAGGGACTCTGGGGCCAACGTCCTGACTTTC
NA	TRBJ2-1	TRBV27	NA	CASSFLRSSYNEQFF	TGTGCCAGCAGTTTTTTGCGCAGCTCCTACAATGAGCAGTTCTTC
NA	TRBJ2-5	TRBV7-6	NA	CASSSWSETQYF	TGTGCCAGCAGCTCCTGGTCAGAGACCCAGTACTTC
TRBD1	TRBJ2-1	TRBV14	NA	CASSQGQIGQGRNEQFF	TGTGCCAGCAGCCAAGGCCAAATCGGACAGGGGAGGAATGAGCAGTTCTTC
NA	TRBJ2-2	TRBV7-2	NA	CASSLSPSANTGELFF	TGTGCCAGCAGCTTATCCCCTTCTGCCAACACCGGGGAGCTGTTTTTT
TRBD2	TRBJ2-2	TRBV18	once	CASSPGLAGNTGELFF	TGTGCCAGCTCACCCGGACTAGCGGGGAACACCGGGGAGCTGTTTTTT
TRBD2	TRBJ2-2	TRBV5-1	NA	CASSFDSGAKTGELFF	TGCGCCAGCAGCTTCGATAGCGGGGCGAAGACCGGGGAGCTGTTTTTT
NA	TRBJ2-5	TRBV7-3	NA	CASSPAGAIEETQYF	TGTGCCAGCAGCCCGGCCGGGGCTATCGAAGAGACCCAGTACTTC
NA	TRBJ1-4	TRBV6-1	NA	CASSEVPINEKLFF	TGTGCCAGCAGTGAAGTGCCCATTAATGAAAAACTGTTTTTT
TRBD2	TRBJ2-1	TRBV27	NA	CASSLSEREVGNEQFF	TGTGCCAGCAGTTTATCTGAGCGGGAGGTAGGGAATGAGCAGTTCTTC
TRBD2	TRBJ2-3	TRBV5-4	NA	CASSRRDSGMDTQYF	TGTGCCAGCAGCAGGCGTGATAGCGGGATGGATACGCAGTATTTT
NA	TRBJ2-4	TRBV7-9	NA	CASSRLVSAGKNIQYF	TGTGCCAGCAGCCGGCTGGTCTCCGCAGGCAAAAACATTCAGTACTTC
NA	TRBJ1-1	TRBV9	few	CASSAGPNTEAFF	TGTGCCAGCAGCGCCGGGCCCAACACTGAAGCTTTCTTT
NA	TRBJ1-2	TRBV7-9	few	CASSLGASPYGYTF	TGTGCCAGCAGCTTAGGGGCCTCCCCCTATGGCTACACCTTC
NA	TRBJ1-5	TRBV5-4	many	CATSPRPGQIIGNQPQHF	TGTGCCACCTCCCCCCGACCGGGACAAATTATAGGCAATCAGCCCCAGCATTTT
NA	TRBJ1-4	TRBV6-4	few	CASSLYLGEKLFF	TGTGCCAGCAGTCTCTACCTGGGTGAAAAACTGTTTTTT
TRBD2	TRBJ2-7	TRBV9	many	CASSAGTSGYEQYF	TGTGCCAGCAGCGCAGGGACTAGCGGGTACGAGCAGTACTTC
NA	TRBJ1-1	TRBV6-1	NA	CASRVIRDTEAFF	TGTGCCAGCAGGGTAATAAGGGACACTGAAGCTTTCTTT
TRBD2	TRBJ2-1	TRBV6-4	many	CASSESSGSTDEQFF	TGTGCCAGCAGTGAATCTAGCGGGAGCACGGACGAGCAGTTCTTC
NA	TRBJ2-5	TRBV5-1	NA	CASKSGTADGTQYF	TGCGCCAGCAAGTCCGGGACCGCAGACGGGACCCAGTACTTC
NA	TRBJ2-2	TRBV10-3	NA	CAISLVPGELFF	TGTGCCATCAGTCTGGTCCCCGGGGAGCTGTTTTTT
NA	TRBJ1-1	TRBV5-1	NA	CASSGTGKDTEAFF	TGCGCCAGCAGCGGCACAGGGAAGGACACTGAAGCTTTCTTT
NA	TRBJ1-1	TRBV7-3	NA	CASSLGVWTEAFF	TGTGCCAGCAGCCTGGGGGTGTGGACTGAAGCTTTCTTT
NA	TRBJ2-7	TRBV11-2	NA	CASSLDRYEQYF	TGTGCCAGCAGCTTAGATCGGTACGAGCAGTACTTC
TRBD2	TRBJ2-2	TRBV25-1	once	CASSEGGRDTGELFF	TGTGCCAGCAGTGAAGGGGGGAGGGACACCGGGGAGCTGTTTTTT
NA	TRBJ2-7	TRBV10-3	NA	CAISGVGAYEQYF	TGTGCCATCAGTGGAGTCGGCGCCTACGAGCAGTACTTC
TRBD1	TRBJ1-2	TRBV18	NA	CASSPAGTAYGYTF	TGTGCCAGCTCACCGGCCGGGACAGCGTATGGCTACACCTTC
TRBD1	TRBJ2-1	TRBV7-2	NA	CASSINRGPYNEQFF	TGTGCCAGCAGCATTAACAGGGGACCCTACAATGAGCAGTTCTTC
TRBD1	TRBJ1-4	TRBV18	NA	CASSLPGQGNEKLFF	TGTGCCAGCTCACTCCCGGGACAGGGGAATGAAAAACTGTTTTTT
NA	TRBJ2-7	TRBV28	NA	CASTSSYEQYF	TGTGCCAGCACCAGCTCCTACGAGCAGTACTTC
TRBD2	TRBJ2-3	TRBV5-4	NA	CASSRLAGDKEDTQYF	TGTGCCAGCAGTCGACTAGCGGGGGACAAGGAAGATACGCAGTATTTT
TRBD2	TRBJ2-5	TRBV2	few	CASSSGLAGEQETQYF	TGTGCCAGCAGTAGCGGACTAGCGGGAGAACAGGAGACCCAGTACTTC
NA	TRBJ2-2	TRBV11-1	many	CASTWGLGNTGELFF	TGTGCCAGCACGTGGGGCCTAGGGAACACCGGGGAGCTGTTTTTT
NA	TRBJ2-1	TRBV5-1	NA	CASSLSELVYNEQFF	TGCGCCAGCAGCTTATCGGAACTGGTCTACAATGAGCAGTTCTTC